This T cell receptor beta chain was sequenced in a study of shared clonotypes between healthy human individuals. Study outcomes and limitations: Though the depth was large, rarefaction showed that sorted-subset sequencing was incomplete.

All participating donors were Caucasian adults from Nashville, Tennessee. The germline gives CDR1 MDHEN, CDR2 SYDVKM. The CDR3 covers 16 residues. V was cut by 5 bases and J by 0 bases, with 15 bases left in between. The assay was carried out at the deep level. It was across several immunoSEQ plates that each subset's genomic DNA was evenly split. Data came from immunoSEQ multiplex PCR; TCRdb stores just in-frame clones and leaves some out. The table has more than 550,000 clones, approximately 72% seen once; the top ten hold around 1.7%. Turning to this clone: Its antigen is still unknown.

The sequenced sample consisted of memory CD4+ T cells sorted from blood. The subset denotes: CD45RA-negative fraction. V and J are TRBV28 and TRBJ2-3; possible D gene TRBD2, 6 bases. The clonotype was recovered from a woman aged 25-40 years in good health. As DNA, the CDR3 is TGTGCCAGCAGTCCCGCGGGTAGCGGTAGCACAGATACGCAGTATTTT. Translating gives CASSPAGSGSTDTQYF.